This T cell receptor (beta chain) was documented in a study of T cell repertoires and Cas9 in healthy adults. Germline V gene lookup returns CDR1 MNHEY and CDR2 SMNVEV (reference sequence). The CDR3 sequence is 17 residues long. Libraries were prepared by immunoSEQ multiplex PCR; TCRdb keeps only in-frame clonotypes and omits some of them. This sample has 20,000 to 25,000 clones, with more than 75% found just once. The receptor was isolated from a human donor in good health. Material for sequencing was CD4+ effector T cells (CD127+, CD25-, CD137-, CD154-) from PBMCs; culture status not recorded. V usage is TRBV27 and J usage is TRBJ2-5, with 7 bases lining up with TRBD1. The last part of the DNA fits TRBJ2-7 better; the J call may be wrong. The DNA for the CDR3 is TGTGCCAGCAGTTTATGGCCGGGACAGAGGGGGAATTTCGAGCAGTACTTC. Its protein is CASSLWPGQRGNFEQYF.